This is a list of T cell receptor beta chains from one sample in a study of T cells after somatic rescue of genetic block. The repertoire was sequenced with immunoSEQ multiplex PCR; TCRdb's copy has only in-frame clones and lacks some. The sample consists of roughly 15,000 clones, around 70% of them appearing once. The sequencing input was peripheral blood mononuclear cells (PBMCs). The source is a boy between 5 and 17 years old. The CDR3 runs from the conserved cysteine through the conserved F or W. D genes are given only for firm matches. Clone sizes are given selectively: once, few, many, or a class where the clone is expanded.

d_call,j_call,v_call,clone_size,cdr3_aa,cdr3_nt
TRBD1,TRBJ1-2,TRBV15,-,CATSRDPGTGENYGYTF,TGTGCCACCAGCAGAGATCCCGGGACAGGGGAGAACTATGGCTACACCTTC
TRBD1,TRBJ1-5,TRBV28,-,CASRSGTGGLYSNQPQHF,TGTGCCAGCAGGTCCGGGACAGGGGGCTTATATAGCAATCAGCCCCAGCATTTT
TRBD1,TRBJ1-4,TRBV15,-,CATSRLQGEKLFF,TGTGCCACCAGCAGGTTACAGGGGGAAAAACTGTTTTTT
-,TRBJ2-7,TRBV9,-,CASSVTTAYEQYF,TGTGCCAGCAGCGTAACGACGGCATACGAGCAGTACTTC
-,TRBJ2-1,TRBV28,-,CASNNGGLSSYNEQFF,TGTGCCAGCAACAACGGGGGGCTGAGCTCCTACAATGAGCAGTTCTTC
TRBD1,TRBJ1-2,TRBV6-6,-,CASSTTGDYGYTF,TGTGCCAGCAGTACCACAGGGGACTATGGCTACACCTTC
-,TRBJ1-6,TRBV21-1,-,CASSKANSPLHF,TGTGCCAGCAGCAAAGCGAATTCACCCCTCCACTTT
-,TRBJ2-3,TRBV7-9,few,CASSPRVDTQYF,TGTGCCAGCAGCCCCAGGGTGGATACGCAGTATTTT
TRBD1,TRBJ1-2,TRBV11-2,-,CASSLVGTELGYTF,TGTGCCAGCAGCTTAGTCGGGACAGAGCTCGGCTACACCTTC
TRBD2,TRBJ2-7,TRBV6-5,-,CASSYREGSYEQYF,TGTGCCAGCAGTTACCGGGAGGGCTCCTACGAGCAGTACTTC
TRBD1,TRBJ2-1,TRBV7-3,-,CASSSSGGSYNEQFF,TGTGCCAGCAGCTCTTCAGGGGGCTCCTACAATGAGCAGTTCTTC
-,TRBJ2-3,TRBV29-1,-,CSVEDLGASTDTQYF,TGCAGCGTTGAAGATCTGGGCGCTAGCACAGATACGCAGTATTTT
-,TRBJ1-3,TRBV28,-,CASSFSGTSPGNTIYF,TGTGCCAGCAGTTTCTCCGGGACATCCCCTGGAAACACCATATATTTT